The subject of this entry is one T cell receptor beta chain. The antigen remains unidentified. Generated by immunoSEQ multiplex PCR, the TCRdb table keeps only in-frame clones and is missing some. Of approximately 70,000 clones in the sample, approximately 90% are singletons; the top ten hold over 0.25%. These data originate in a study of OX40 agonist ivuxolimab in advanced cancers. Study-wide results and limits: Among T cells, CD8+ cells averaged more expanded clones than CD4+ cells.

This clonotype originated in an adult with an advanced solid tumor such as melanoma, head and neck, liver or kidney cancer. The sequenced sample was CD4+ or CD8+ T cells sorted from blood, obtained in a trial of the OX40 agonist ivuxolimab.

DNA of the CDR3: TGCAGCGTTGTTTCTAATCAGGGGGCACAAGAGACCCAGTACTTC. Protein: CSVVSNQGAQETQYF. The chain combines TRBV29-1 with TRBJ2-5; 8 bases fit TRBD1. J was trimmed by 2 bases and V by 4 bases; bases with no gene match: 9. This CDR3 is 15 amino acids long. Germline CDR1 and CDR2: SQVTM and ANQGSEA.